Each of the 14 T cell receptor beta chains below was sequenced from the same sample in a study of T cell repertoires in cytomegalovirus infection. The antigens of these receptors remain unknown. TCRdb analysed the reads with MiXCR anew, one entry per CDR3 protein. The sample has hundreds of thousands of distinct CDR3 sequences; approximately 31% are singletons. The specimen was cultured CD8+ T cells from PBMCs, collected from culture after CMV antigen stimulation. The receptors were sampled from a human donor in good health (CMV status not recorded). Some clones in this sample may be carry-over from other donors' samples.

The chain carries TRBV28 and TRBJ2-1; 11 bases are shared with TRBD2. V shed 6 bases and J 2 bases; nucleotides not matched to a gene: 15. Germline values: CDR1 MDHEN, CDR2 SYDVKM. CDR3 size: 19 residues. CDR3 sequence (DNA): TGTGCCAGCAGCCAATGGGCTAGCGGGGGGAACCCAACCTACAATGAGCAGTTCTTC. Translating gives CASSQWASGGNPTYNEQFF.

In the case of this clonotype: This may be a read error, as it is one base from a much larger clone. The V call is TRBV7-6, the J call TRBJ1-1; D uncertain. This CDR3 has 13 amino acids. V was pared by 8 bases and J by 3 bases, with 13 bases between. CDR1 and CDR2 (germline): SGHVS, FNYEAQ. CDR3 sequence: CASGPPGHTEAFF. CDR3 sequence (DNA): TGTGCCAGCGGCCCTCCGGGCCACACTGAAGCTTTCTTT.

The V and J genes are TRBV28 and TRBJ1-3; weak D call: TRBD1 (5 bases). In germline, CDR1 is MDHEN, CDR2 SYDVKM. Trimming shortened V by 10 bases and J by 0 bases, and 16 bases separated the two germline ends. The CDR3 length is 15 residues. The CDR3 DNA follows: TGTGCCAACCTACAGGTTATCAGCTCTGGAAACACCATATATTTT. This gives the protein CANLQVISSGNTIYF.

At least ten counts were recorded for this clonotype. The CDR3 loop is CASSFTGVGTEAFF. The CDR3 DNA sequence: TGTGCCAGCAGTTTTACAGGGGTCGGGACTGAAGCTTTCTTT. V is TRBV12-3 or TRBV12-4 and J is TRBJ1-1; the match to TRBD1 covers 7 bases. This CDR3 contains 14 residues. The ends lost 3 bases at V and 5 bases at J; junction bases unmatched: 6.

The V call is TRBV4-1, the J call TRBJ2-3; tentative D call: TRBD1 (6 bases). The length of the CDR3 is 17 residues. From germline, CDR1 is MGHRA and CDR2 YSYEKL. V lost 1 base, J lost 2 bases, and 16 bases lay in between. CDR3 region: CASSQVPGTLLTDTQYF. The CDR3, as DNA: TGCGCCAGCAGCCAAGTCCCCGGGACACTACTCACAGATACGCAGTATTTT.

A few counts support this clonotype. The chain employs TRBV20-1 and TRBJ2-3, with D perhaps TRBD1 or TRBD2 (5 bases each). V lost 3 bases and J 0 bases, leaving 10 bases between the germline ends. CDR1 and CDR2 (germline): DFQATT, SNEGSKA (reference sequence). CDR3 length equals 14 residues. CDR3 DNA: TGCAGTGCTAGCGGCAGGGAGAGCACAGATACGCAGTATTTT. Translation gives CSASGRESTDTQYF.

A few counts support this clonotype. The CDR3: CASSLVGTGGEQYF. CDR3 DNA: TGTGCCAGCAGCTTAGTCGGGACAGGGGGCGAGCAGTACTTC. The chain couples TRBV7-9 to TRBJ2-7; 11 nucleotides line up with TRBD1. The CDR3 has 14 residues. Germline V gene sequence: CDR1 SEHNR, CDR2 FQNEAQ (reference sequence). Trimming took 1 base from V and 6 from J; bases not matched to a gene: 2. Looking up the rest from reference TRBV7-9 and TRBJ2-7 gives the full variable domain: DTGVSQNPRHKITKRGQNVTFRCDPISEHNRLYWYRQTLGQGPEFLTYFQNEAQLEKSRLLSDRFSAERPKGSFSTLEIQRTEQGDSAMYLCASSLVGTGGEQYFGPGTRLTVT.

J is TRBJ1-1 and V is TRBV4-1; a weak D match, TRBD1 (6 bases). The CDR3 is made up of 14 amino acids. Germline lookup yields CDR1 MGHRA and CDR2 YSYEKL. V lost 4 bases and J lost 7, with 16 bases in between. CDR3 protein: CASSLKGGAVEAFF. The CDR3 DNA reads TGCGCCAGCAGCCTTAAGGGGGGGGCGGTTGAAGCTTTCTTT.

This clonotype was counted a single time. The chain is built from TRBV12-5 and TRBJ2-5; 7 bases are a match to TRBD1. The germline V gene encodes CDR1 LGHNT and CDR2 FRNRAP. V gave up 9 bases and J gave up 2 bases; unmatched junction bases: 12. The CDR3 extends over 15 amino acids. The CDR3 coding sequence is TGTGCTAGCGGCTTGGGACAGCCGGAGCAAGAGACCCAGTACTTC. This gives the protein CASGLGQPEQETQYF.

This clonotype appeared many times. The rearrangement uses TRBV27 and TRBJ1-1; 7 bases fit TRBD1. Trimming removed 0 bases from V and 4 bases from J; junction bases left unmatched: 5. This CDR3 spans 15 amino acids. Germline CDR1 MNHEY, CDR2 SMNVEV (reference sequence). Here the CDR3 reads CASSLSGRGATEAFF. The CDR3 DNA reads TGTGCCAGCAGTTTATCCGGCAGGGGGGCCACTGAAGCTTTCTTT.

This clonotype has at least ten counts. This CDR3 reads CASSPDGVRNQPQHF. The CDR3 DNA reads as TGTGCCAGCAGCCCAGATGGGGTGCGGAATCAGCCCCAGCATTTT. The chain recombines TRBV7-2 with TRBJ1-5; D call uncertain. CDR1 is SGHTA and CDR2 is FQGNSA in the germline V gene. Deletions cut 5 bases from V and 4 bases from J, with 15 bases between. The CDR3 is 15 residues long.

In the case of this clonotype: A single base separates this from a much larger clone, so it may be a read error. CDR3 region: CASSPPRSSGDRNFQYF. The CDR3 DNA reads as TGTGCCAGCAGCCCCCCTAGGAGTAGCGGGGATCGGAACTTTCAGTACTTC. This sequence joins TRBV7-8 and TRBJ2-4; TRBD2 aligns across 8 bases. Trimming at V came to 5 bases and at J to 11 bases, leaving 20 bases not matched to a gene. The CDR3 consists of 17 residues. Germline V gene data show CDR1 as SGHVS and CDR2 as FQNEAQ. Filled out from reference TRBV7-8 and TRBJ2-4, the complete variable domain reads GAGVSQSPRYKVAKRGQDVALRCDPISGHVSLFWYQQALGQGPEFLTYFQNEAQLDKSGLPSDRFFAERPEGSVSTLKIQRTQQEDSAVYLCASSPPRSSGDRNFQYFGAGTRLSVL.

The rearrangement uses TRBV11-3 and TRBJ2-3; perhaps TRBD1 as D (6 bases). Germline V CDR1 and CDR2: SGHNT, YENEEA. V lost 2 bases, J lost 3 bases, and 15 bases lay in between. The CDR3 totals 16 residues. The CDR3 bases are TGTGCCAGCAGCTTAAACCCAGGGGCCGAAACAGATACGCAGTATTTT. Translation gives CASSLNPGAETDTQYF. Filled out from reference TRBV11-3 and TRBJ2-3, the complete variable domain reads EAGVVQSPRYKIIEKKQPVAFWCNPISGHNTLYWYLQNLGQGPELLIRYENEEAVDDSQLPKDRFSAERLKGVDSTLKIQPAELGDSAVYLCASSLNPGAETDTQYFGPGTRLTVL.

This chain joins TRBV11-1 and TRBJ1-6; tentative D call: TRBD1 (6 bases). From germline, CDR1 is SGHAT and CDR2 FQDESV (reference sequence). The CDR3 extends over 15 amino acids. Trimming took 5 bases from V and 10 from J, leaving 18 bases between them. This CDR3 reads CASSLNQQGGSPLHF. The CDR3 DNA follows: TGTGCCAGCAGCCTCAATCAACAGGGCGGCTCACCCCTCCACTTT.